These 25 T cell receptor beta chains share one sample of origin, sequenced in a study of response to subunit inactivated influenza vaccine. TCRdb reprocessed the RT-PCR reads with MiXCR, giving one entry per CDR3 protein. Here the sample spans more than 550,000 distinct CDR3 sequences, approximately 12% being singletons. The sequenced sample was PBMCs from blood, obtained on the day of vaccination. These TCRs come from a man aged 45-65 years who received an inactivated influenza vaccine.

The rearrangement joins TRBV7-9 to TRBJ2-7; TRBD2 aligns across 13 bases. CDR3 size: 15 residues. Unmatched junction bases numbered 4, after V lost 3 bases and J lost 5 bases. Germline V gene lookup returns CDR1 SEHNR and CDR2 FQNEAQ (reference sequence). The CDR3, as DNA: TGTGCCAGCAGCTTCGGACTAGCGGGGGTCCACGAGCAGTACTTC. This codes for CASSFGLAGVHEQYF.

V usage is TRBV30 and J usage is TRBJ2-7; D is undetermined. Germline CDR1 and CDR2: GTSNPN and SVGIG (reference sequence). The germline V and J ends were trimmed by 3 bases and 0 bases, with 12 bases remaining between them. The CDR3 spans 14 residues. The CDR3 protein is CAWRNPRSSYEQYF. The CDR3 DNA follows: TGTGCCTGGAGGAACCCCAGGAGCTCCTACGAGCAGTACTTC.

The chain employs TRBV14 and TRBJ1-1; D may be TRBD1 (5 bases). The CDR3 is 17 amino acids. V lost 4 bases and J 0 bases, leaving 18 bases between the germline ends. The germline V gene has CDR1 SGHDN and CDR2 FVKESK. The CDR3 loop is CASSLRRQTLMNTEAFF. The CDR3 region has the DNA TGTGCCAGCAGCCTTCGAAGACAGACACTTATGAACACTGAAGCTTTCTTT.

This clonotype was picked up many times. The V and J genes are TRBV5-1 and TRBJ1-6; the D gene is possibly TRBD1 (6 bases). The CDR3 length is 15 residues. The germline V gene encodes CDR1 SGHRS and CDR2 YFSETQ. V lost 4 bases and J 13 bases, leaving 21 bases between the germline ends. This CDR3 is CASSRTAGARSPLHF. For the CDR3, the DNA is TGCGCCAGCAGCCGCACCGCAGGGGCCCGATCGCCCCTCCACTTT.

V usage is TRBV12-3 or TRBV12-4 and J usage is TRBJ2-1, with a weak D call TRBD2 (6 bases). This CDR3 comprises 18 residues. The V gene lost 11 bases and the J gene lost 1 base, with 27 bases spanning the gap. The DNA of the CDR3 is TGTGCCTTCAGTTTCGACGATTTGGGGGGTAGATCCTACAATGAGCAGTTCTTC. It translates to CAFSFDDLGGRSYNEQFF.

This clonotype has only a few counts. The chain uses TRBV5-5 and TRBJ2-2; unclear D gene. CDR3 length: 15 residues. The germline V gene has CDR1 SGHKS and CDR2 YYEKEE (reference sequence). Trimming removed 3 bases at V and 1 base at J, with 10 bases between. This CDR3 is CASSSRHMNTGELFF. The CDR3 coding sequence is TGTGCCAGCAGCTCCCGACACATGAACACCGGGGAGCTGTTTTTT.

The CDR3: CAISELAGGSLSYEQYF. Here the CDR3 DNA reads TGTGCCATCAGTGAGCTAGCGGGGGGTTCTTTATCCTACGAGCAGTACTTC. The chain employs TRBV10-3 and TRBJ2-7; 11 positions agree with TRBD2. J lost 1 base, V lost 2 bases, and 7 bases had no gene match. Germline CDR1 and CDR2: ENHRY and SYGVKD. This CDR3 comprises 17 residues.

CDR3 amino acids: CASRDAGGGETQYF. In DNA, the CDR3 is TGTGCCAGCAGAGATGCGGGGGGAGGGGAGACCCAGTACTTC. V usage is TRBV7-2 and J usage is TRBJ2-5, with 8 nucleotides matching TRBD2. Germline V gene lookup returns CDR1 SGHTA and CDR2 FQGNSA. This CDR3 comprises 14 residues. After removal of 6 bases from V and 5 bases from J, the junction contained 8 bases not matched to a gene.

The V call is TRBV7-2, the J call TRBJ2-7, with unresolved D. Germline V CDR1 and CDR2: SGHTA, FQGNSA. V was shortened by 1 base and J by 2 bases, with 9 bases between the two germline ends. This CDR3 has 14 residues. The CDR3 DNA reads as TGTGCCAGCAGCTTAGGGCGTTTCGCCTACGAGCAGTACTTC. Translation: CASSLGRFAYEQYF.

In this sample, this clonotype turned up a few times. Written as DNA, the CDR3 is TGTGCCAGCAGCCAAGATCGAGTACCAAATCAGCCCCAGCATTTT. It specifies CASSQDRVPNQPQHF. The rearrangement links TRBV3-1 to TRBJ1-5; D unresolved. This CDR3 region has 15 residues. Trimming took off 0 bases at V and 4 bases at J, with 10 bases between the two ends. From germline, CDR1 is LGHDT and CDR2 YNNKEL (reference sequence).

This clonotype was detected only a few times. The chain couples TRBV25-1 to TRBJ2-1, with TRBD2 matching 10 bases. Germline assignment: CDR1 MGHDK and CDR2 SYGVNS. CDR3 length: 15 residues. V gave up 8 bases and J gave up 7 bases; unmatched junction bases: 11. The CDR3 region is CASSGTSVIANEQFF. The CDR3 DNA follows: TGTGCCAGCTCAGGGACTAGCGTTATCGCGAATGAGCAGTTCTTC.

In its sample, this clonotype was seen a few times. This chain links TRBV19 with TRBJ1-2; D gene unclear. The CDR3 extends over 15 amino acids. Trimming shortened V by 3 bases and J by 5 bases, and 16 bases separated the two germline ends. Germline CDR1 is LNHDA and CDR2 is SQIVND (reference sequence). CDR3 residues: CASSIALGRAYGYTF. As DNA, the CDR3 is TGTGCCAGTAGTATTGCTCTCGGCAGAGCTTATGGCTACACCTTC.

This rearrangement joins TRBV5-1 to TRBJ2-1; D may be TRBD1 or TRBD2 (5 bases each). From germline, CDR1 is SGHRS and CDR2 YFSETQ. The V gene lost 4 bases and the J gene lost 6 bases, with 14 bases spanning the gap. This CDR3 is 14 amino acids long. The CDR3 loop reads CASSAIGTGNEQFF. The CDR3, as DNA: TGCGCCAGCAGCGCGATCGGGACGGGCAATGAGCAGTTCTTC.

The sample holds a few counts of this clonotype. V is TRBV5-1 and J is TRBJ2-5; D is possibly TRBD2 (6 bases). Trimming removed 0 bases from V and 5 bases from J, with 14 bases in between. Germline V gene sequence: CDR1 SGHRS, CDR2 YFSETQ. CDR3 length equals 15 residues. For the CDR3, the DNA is TGCGCCAGCAGCTTGGGCGGGACCGGAGGGGAGACCCAGTACTTC. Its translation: CASSLGGTGGETQYF.

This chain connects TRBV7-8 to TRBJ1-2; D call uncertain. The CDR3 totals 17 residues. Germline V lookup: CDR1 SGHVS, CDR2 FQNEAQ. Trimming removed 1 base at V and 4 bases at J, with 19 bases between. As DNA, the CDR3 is TGTGCCAGCAGCTTAGGAGGTGGTGCTGGGATGATCTATGGCTACACCTTC. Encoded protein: CASSLGGGAGMIYGYTF.

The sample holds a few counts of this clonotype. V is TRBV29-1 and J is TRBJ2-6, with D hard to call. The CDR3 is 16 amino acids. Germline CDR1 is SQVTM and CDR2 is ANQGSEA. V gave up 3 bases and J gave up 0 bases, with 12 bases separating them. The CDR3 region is CSVEIPRSSGANVLTF. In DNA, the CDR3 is TGCAGCGTTGAGATTCCCCGCAGCTCTGGGGCCAACGTCCTGACTTTC.

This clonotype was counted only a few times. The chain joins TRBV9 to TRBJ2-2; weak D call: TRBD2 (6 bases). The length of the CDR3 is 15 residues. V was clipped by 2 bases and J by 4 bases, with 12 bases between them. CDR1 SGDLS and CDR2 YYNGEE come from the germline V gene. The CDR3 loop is CASSVGGRATGELFF. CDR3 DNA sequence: TGTGCCAGCAGCGTGGGGGGACGCGCCACCGGGGAGCTGTTTTTT.

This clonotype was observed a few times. The CDR3 is CASSQFLWARNTGELFF. The CDR3 DNA reads TGTGCCAGCAGCCAATTTCTTTGGGCCCGGAACACCGGGGAGCTGTTTTTT. The chain uses TRBV3-1 and TRBJ2-2; the D is unclear. Trimming took 2 bases from V and 1 from J, leaving 14 bases between them. CDR3 length equals 17 residues. The germline CDR1 and CDR2 sequences are LGHDT and YNNKEL (reference sequence).

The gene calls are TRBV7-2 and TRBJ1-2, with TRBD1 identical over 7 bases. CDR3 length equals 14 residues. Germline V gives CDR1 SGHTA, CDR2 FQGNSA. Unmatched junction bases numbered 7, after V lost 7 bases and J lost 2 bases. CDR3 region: CASKEDRFNYGYTF. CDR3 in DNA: TGTGCCAGCAAGGAGGACAGGTTCAACTATGGCTACACCTTC.

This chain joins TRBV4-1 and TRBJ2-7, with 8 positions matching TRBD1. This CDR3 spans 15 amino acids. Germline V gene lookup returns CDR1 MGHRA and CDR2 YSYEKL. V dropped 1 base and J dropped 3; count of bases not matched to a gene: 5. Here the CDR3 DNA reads TGCGCCAGCAGCCAAGCTGCGGGACAGGACTACGAGCAGTACTTC. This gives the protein CASSQAAGQDYEQYF.

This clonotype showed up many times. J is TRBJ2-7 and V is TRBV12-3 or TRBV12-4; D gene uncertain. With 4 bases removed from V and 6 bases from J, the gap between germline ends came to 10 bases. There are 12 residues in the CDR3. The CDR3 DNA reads TGTGCCAGCAGTTCACGGCGCAGCGAGCAGTACTTC. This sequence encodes CASSSRRSEQYF.

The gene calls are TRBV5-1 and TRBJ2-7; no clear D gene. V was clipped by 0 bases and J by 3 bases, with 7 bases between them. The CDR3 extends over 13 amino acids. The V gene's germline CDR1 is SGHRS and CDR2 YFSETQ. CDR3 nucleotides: TGCGCCAGCAGCTTGGAGTCAGGCTACGAGCAGTACTTC. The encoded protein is CASSLESGYEQYF. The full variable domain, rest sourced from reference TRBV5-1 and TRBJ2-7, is KAGVTQTPRYLIKTRGQQVTLSCSPISGHRSVSWYQQTPGQGLQFLFEYFSETQRNKGNFPGRFSGRQFSNSRSEMNVSTLELGDSALYLCASSLESGYEQYFGPGTRLTVT.

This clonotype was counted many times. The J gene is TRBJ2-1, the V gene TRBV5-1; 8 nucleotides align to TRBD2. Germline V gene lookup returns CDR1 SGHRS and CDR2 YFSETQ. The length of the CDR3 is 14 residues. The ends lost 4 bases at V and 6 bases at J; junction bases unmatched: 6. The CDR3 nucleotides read TGCGCCAGCAGCAAAAGCGGGAGCCGCAATGAGCAGTTCTTC. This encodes CASSKSGSRNEQFF.

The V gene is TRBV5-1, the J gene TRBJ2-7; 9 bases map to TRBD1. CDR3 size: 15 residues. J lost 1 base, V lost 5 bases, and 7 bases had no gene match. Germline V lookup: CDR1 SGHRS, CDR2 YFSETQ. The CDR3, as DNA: TGCGCCAGCAGTCACCCGGGACAGGGATCCTACGAGCAGTACTTC. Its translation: CASSHPGQGSYEQYF.

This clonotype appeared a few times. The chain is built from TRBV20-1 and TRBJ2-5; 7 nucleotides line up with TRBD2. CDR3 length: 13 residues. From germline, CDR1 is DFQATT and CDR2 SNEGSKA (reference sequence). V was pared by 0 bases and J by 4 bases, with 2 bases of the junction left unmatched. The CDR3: CSARETSVETQYF. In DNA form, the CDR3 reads TGCAGTGCTAGAGAAACTAGCGTAGAGACCCAGTACTTC.